The clone carrying this T cell receptor beta chain has ten or more counts. The data belong to a study of T cells in Graves' hyperthyroidism and ophthalmopathy. RNA transcripts provided the source from which TCR beta CDR3 regions were amplified. First-round RT-PCR of the TCR CDR3 relied on the HTBI primer set. TCRdb reanalysed the multiplex PCR reads using MiXCR and keeps one entry per CDR3 protein. The data show under 600,000 distinct CDR3 sequences, with 16% seen just once and roughly 3% held by the top ten. CDR3 length equals 14 residues. Germline V gene sequence: CDR1 SGHVS, CDR2 FQNEAQ. Trimming at V came to 1 base and at J to 5 bases, leaving 4 bases not matched to a gene.

This chain links TRBV7-8 with TRBJ2-7; 8 bases are shared with TRBD1. Source material: blood. The source of this sequence is a woman aged 40 to 49 with Graves' ophthalmopathy. CDR3 bases: TGTGCCAGCAGCTTAGGGGCAGGGGGCAACGAGCAGTACTTC. Translated: CASSLGAGGNEQYF.